The clone carrying this TCR beta chain was observed a few times. This CDR3 has 15 amino acids. CDR1 is MNHEY and CDR2 is SVGAGI in the germline V gene. V gave up 6 bases and J gave up 4 bases, with 15 bases separating them. The sample originates from a study of blood T cell repertoires in COVID-19. Across the whole study: The cDNA or gDNA used as material had been derived from T cells, B-cell-depleted T cells, or PBMCs.

Produced via immunoSEQ multiplex PCR; TCRdb's table is partial and in-frame only. The sample yields tens of thousands of clones, roughly four fifths seen once. This sequence was found in a man aged 60-69 years with acute or convalescent COVID-19. Sequencing was carried out using peripheral blood. This chain joins TRBV6-5 and TRBJ1-4; unclear D gene. CDR3 sequence: CASRGGRLGNEKLFF. The CDR3 DNA follows: TGTGCCAGCAGGGGAGGGAGGTTAGGTAATGAAAAACTGTTTTTT.